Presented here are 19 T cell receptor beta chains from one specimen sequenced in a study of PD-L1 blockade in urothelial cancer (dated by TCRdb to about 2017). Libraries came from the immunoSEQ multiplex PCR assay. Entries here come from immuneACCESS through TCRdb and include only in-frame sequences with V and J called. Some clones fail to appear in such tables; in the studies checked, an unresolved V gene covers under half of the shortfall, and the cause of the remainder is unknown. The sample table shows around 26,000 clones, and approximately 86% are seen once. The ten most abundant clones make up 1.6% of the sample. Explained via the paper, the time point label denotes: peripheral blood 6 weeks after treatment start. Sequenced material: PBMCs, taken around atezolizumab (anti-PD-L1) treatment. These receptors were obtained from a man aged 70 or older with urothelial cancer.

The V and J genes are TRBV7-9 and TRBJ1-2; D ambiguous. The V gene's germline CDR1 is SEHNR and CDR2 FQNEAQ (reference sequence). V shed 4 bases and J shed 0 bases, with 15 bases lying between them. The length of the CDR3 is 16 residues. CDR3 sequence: CASSSHSPGTNYGYTF. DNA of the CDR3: TGTGCCAGCAGCTCTCACAGCCCAGGCACTAACTATGGCTACACCTTC.

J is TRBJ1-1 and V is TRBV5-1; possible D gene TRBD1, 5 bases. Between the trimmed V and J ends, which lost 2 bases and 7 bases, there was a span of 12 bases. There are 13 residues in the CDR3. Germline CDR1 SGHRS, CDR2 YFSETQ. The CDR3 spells CASSFARGGEAFF. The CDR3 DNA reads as TGCGCCAGCAGCTTTGCGAGGGGAGGTGAAGCTTTCTTT.

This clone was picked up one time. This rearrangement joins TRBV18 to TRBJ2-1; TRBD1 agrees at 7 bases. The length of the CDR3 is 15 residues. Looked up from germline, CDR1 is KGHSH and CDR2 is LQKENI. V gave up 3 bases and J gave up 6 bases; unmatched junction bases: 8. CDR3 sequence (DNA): TGTGCCAGCTCACCCGACAGGGCGAGAAGCAATGAGCAGTTCTTC. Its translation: CASSPDRARSNEQFF.

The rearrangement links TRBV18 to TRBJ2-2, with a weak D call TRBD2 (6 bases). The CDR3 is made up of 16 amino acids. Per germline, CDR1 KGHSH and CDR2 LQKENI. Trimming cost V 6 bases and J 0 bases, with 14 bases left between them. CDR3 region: CASSPLSGANTGELFF. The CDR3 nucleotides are TGTGCCAGCTCCCCGTTATCGGGGGCGAACACCGGGGAGCTGTTTTTT.

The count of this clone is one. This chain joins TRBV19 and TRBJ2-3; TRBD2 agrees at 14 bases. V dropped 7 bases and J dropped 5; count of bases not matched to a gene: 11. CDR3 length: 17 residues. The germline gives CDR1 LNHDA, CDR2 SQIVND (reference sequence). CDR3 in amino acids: CASNARRLAGGGDTQYF. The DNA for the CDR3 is TGTGCCAGTAACGCAAGACGACTAGCGGGAGGGGGAGATACGCAGTATTTT.

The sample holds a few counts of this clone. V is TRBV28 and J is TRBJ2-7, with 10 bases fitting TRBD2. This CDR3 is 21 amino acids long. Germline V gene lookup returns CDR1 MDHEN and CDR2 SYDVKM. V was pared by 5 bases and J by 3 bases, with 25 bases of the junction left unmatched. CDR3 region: CASSPTVVGLAGERPYYEQYF. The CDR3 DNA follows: TGTGCCAGCAGTCCTACCGTTGTCGGGCTAGCGGGAGAAAGGCCTTACTACGAGCAGTACTTC.

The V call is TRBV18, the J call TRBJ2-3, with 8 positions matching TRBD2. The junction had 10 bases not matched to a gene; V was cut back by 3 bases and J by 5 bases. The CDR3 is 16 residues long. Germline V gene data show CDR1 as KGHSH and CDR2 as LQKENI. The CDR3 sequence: CASSPVVGREEDTQYF. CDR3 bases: TGTGCCAGCTCACCGGTCGTCGGGCGGGAGGAAGATACGCAGTATTTT.

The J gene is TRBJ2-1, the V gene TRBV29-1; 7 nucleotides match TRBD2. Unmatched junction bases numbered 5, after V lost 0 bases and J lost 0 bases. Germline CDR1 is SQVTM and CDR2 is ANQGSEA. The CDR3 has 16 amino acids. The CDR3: CSVEDIGGSSYNEQFF. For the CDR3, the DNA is TGCAGCGTTGAAGATATTGGCGGGAGCTCCTACAATGAGCAGTTCTTC.

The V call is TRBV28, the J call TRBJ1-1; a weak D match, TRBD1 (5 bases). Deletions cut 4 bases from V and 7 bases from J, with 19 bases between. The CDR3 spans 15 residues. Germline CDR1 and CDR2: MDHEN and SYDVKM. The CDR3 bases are TGTGCCAGCAGTTCCGGGACTTTTGAGAAGGGTGAAGCTTTCTTT. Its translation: CASSSGTFEKGEAFF.

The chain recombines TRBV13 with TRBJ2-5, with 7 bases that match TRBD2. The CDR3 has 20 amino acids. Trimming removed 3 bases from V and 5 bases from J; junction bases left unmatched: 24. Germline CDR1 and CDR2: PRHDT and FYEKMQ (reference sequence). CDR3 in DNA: TGTGCCAGCAGCTTTGGCGTGGTTTCAGGTACGGGGGGAAGGTGGGAGACCCAGTACTTC. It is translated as CASSFGVVSGTGGRWETQYF.

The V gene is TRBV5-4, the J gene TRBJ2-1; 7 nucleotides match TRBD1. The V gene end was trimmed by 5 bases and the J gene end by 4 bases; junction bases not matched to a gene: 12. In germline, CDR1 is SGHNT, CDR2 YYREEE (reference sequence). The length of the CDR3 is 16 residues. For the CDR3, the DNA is TGTGCCAGCAGAAGGACAGGCGGAGAGGGATACAATGAGCAGTTCTTC. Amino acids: CASRRTGGEGYNEQFF.

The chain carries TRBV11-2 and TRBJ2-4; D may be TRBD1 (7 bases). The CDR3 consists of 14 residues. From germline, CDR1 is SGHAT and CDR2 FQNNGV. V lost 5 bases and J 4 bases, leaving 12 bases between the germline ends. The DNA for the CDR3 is TGTGCCAGCAGCCCCCCAGGGGGGAAAAACATTCAGTACTTC. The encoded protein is CASSPPGGKNIQYF.

The CDR3 protein is CGTSGSYEQYF. CDR3 DNA: TGTGGGACTAGCGGGAGCTACGAGCAGTACTTC. This chain links TRBV2 with TRBJ2-7; 13 bases align to TRBD2. Looked up from germline, CDR1 is SNHLY and CDR2 is FYNNEI. The CDR3 totals 11 residues.

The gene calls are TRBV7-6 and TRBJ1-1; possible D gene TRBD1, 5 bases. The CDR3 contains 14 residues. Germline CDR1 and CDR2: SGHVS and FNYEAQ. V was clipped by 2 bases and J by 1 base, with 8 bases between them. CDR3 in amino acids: CASSLWGENTEAFF. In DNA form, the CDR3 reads TGTGCCAGCAGCTTATGGGGGGAGAACACTGAAGCTTTCTTT.

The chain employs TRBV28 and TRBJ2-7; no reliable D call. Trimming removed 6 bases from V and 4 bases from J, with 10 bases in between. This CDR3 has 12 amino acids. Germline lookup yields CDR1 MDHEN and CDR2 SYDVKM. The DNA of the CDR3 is TGTGCCAGCAGCTTTCGTTATTACGAGCAGTACTTC. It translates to CASSFRYYEQYF. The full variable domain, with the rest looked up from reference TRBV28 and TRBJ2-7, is DVKVTQSSRYLVKRTGEKVFLECVQDMDHENMFWYRQDPGLGLRLIYFSYDVKMKEKGDIPEGYSVSREKKERFSLILESASTNQTSMYLCASSFRYYEQYFGPGTRLTVT.

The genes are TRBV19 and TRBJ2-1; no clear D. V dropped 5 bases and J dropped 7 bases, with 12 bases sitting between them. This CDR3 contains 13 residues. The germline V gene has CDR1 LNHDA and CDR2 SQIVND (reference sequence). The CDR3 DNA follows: TGTGCCAGTAGTCTACGACTGGATAATGAGCAGTTCTTC. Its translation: CASSLRLDNEQFF. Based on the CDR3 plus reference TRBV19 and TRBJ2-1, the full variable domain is DGGITQSPKYLFRKEGQNVTLSCEQNLNHDAMYWYRQDPGQGLRLIYYSQIVNDFQKGDIAEGYSVSREKKESFPLTVTSAQKNPTAFYLCASSLRLDNEQFFGPGTRLTVL.

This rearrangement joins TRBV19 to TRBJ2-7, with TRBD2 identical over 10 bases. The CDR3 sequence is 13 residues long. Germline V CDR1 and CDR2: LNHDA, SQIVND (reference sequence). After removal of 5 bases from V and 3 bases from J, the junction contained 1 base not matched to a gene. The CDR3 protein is CASSWTSGYEQYF. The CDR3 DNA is TGTGCCAGTAGTTGGACTAGCGGCTACGAGCAGTACTTC.

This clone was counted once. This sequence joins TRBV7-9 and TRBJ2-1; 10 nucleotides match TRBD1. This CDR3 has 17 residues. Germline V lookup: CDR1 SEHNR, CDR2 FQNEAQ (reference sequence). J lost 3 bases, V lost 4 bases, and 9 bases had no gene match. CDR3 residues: CASSWSRDRGRYNEQFF. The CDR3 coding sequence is TGTGCCAGCAGCTGGTCGCGGGACAGGGGCCGCTACAATGAGCAGTTCTTC.

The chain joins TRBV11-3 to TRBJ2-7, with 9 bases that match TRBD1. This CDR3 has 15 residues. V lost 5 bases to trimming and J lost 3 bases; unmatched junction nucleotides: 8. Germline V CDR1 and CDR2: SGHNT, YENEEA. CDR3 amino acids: CASSPGQGRDYEQYF. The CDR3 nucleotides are TGTGCCAGCAGCCCCGGACAGGGGAGAGACTACGAGCAGTACTTC.